The 25 T cell receptor beta chains presented below share a single source sample, sequenced in a study of neoadjuvant anti-PD-1 for oral cavity cancer. Produced via immunoSEQ multiplex PCR; TCRdb's table is partial and in-frame only. Of 11,000 to 15,000 clones in the sample, 65% to 75% were seen once. The time point here: after neoadjuvant nivolumab, at surgical resection. The material sequenced was PBMCs, taken after nivolumab (anti-PD-1) treatment. All receptors come from a person aged 35-80 years with oral cavity squamous cell carcinoma.

The chain recombines TRBV6-4 with TRBJ1-1; the D is unclear. CDR1 and CDR2 from the germline V gene are MRHNA and SNTAGT. V dropped 0 bases and J dropped 7 bases, with 12 bases sitting between them. This CDR3 comprises 14 residues. The CDR3 sequence is CASSDSDGVGEAFF. The DNA of the CDR3 is TGTGCCAGCAGTGACTCCGACGGGGTTGGTGAAGCTTTCTTT.

The chain employs TRBV7-2 and TRBJ2-5; a weak D match, TRBD2 (6 bases). V was trimmed by 7 bases and J by 4 bases, leaving 16 bases between them. Germline CDR1 and CDR2: SGHTA and FQGNSA. CDR3 length: 14 amino acids. This CDR3 is CASIPEGMVETQYF. In nucleotides, the CDR3 is TGTGCCAGCATCCCGGAGGGGATGGTAGAGACCCAGTACTTC.

In regard to this clone: One end of the junction does not line up with germline, which may come from a read error. This chain links TRBV6-1 with TRBJ1-1; D is ambiguous. CDR1 MNHNS and CDR2 SASEGT come from the germline V gene. The CDR3 has 10 residues. The CDR3 loop is CASSEKTREF. CDR3 nucleotides: TGTGCCAGCAGTGAAAAGACCCGGGAATTT.

V and J are TRBV29-1 and TRBJ2-7; perhaps TRBD1 as D (6 bases). The ends were cut back, 5 bases at V and 0 bases at J, with 11 bases in the middle. CDR1 and CDR2 from the germline V gene are SQVTM and ANQGSEA. The CDR3 sequence is 13 residues long. The DNA for the CDR3 is TGCAGCGTTAAAGGACAGTACTCCTACGAGCAGTACTTC. It is translated as CSVKGQYSYEQYF.

The V call is TRBV6-4, the J call TRBJ2-2, with 7 nucleotides matching TRBD1. There are 13 residues in the CDR3. The V gene's germline CDR1 is MRHNA and CDR2 SNTAGT. V lost 4 bases and J lost 4; bases outside the gene matches: 0. The CDR3 DNA reads TGTGCCAGCAGTGGGGACAGCACCGGGGAGCTGTTTTTT. Encoded protein: CASSGDSTGELFF.

This chain uses TRBV11-2 with TRBJ2-3; 7 bases fit TRBD2. V shed 2 bases and J 5 bases; nucleotides not matched to a gene: 10. Germline V gene sequence: CDR1 SGHAT, CDR2 FQNNGV. CDR3 size: 16 residues. The chain's CDR3 is CASSLRRTSGRDTQYF. Written as DNA, the CDR3 is TGTGCCAGCAGCTTAAGAAGGACTAGTGGACGAGATACGCAGTATTTT.

The chain recombines TRBV30 with TRBJ2-7; TRBD2 aligns across 8 bases. CDR1 and CDR2 from the germline V gene are GTSNPN and SVGIG (reference sequence). With 5 bases clipped from V and 3 bases from J, the junction kept 9 bases outside the gene matches. This CDR3 spans 14 amino acids. In DNA form, the CDR3 reads TGTGCCTGGTCCAGCGGGAGAGTGATCTACGAGCAGTACTTC. Translated: CAWSSGRVIYEQYF. The variable domain in full, with the rest retrieved from reference TRBV30 and TRBJ2-7, is SQTIHQWPATLVQPVGSPLSLECTVEGTSNPNLYWYRQAAGRGLQLLFYSVGIGQISSEVPQNLSASRPQDRQFILSSKKLLLSDSGFYLCAWSSGRVIYEQYFGPGTRLTVT.

This clone occurred once. V usage is TRBV5-5 and J usage is TRBJ2-5; possible D gene TRBD1, 6 bases. With 5 bases removed from V and 5 bases from J, the gap between germline ends came to 19 bases. Germline CDR1 SGHKS, CDR2 YYEKEE (reference sequence). This CDR3 region has 15 residues. The CDR3, as DNA: TGTGCCAGCAGTTATCCCCAAACAGGGACGGAGACCCAGTACTTC. This codes for CASSYPQTGTETQYF.

The chain joins TRBV29-1 to TRBJ2-5; no clear D gene. This CDR3 has 12 amino acids. Germline loops: CDR1 SQVTM, CDR2 ANQGSEA. Trimming removed 7 bases from V and 3 bases from J, with 12 bases in between. The CDR3 DNA sequence: TGCAGCGCCTTTTTCCGGGAAGAGACCCAGTACTTC. Protein sequence: CSAFFREETQYF.

The chain links TRBV9 to TRBJ1-1; D perhaps matches TRBD1 (5 bases). The germline V gene has CDR1 SGDLS and CDR2 YYNGEE. V was pared by 4 bases and J by 6 bases, with 19 bases between. CDR3 length: 15 amino acids. The CDR3 reads CASSLTGTTLAEAFF. The CDR3 DNA follows: TGTGCCAGCAGCTTAACCGGGACTACCTTGGCTGAAGCTTTCTTT.

The chain has TRBV14 and TRBJ2-2; D remains ambiguous. V dropped 1 base and J dropped 4 bases, with 1 base sitting between them. Germline-derived CDR1 and CDR2 are SGHDN and FVKESK. The CDR3 extends over 12 amino acids. The CDR3 DNA sequence: TGTGCCAGCAGCCAAGTCACCGGGGAGCTGTTTTTT. Amino acid sequence: CASSQVTGELFF.

This clone was seen once. The V call is TRBV6-5, the J call TRBJ1-5; a weak D match, TRBD1 (5 bases). CDR3 size: 14 residues. Germline V gene sequence: CDR1 MNHEY, CDR2 SVGAGI. V lost 3 bases and J 6 bases, leaving 12 bases between the germline ends. CDR3 sequence reads: CASSYDSSVQPQHF. The DNA for the CDR3 is TGTGCCAGCAGTTATGACAGTTCGGTTCAGCCCCAGCATTTT.

In this sample, this clone turned up once. The rearrangement links TRBV4-2 to TRBJ2-5; TRBD2 agrees at 7 bases. This CDR3 is 15 amino acids long. V lost 1 base, J lost 4 bases, and 6 bases stayed unmatched. CDR1 LGHNA and CDR2 YNFKEQ come from the germline V gene. Here the CDR3 reads CASSQADIAGETQYF. The CDR3 DNA reads as TGTGCCAGCAGCCAAGCCGATATAGCGGGAGAGACCCAGTACTTC.

This clone came up a few times. CDR3 protein: CASSIVNNEQFF. CDR3 nucleotide sequence: TGTGCCAGTAGTATAGTCAACAATGAGCAGTTCTTC. V usage is TRBV19 and J usage is TRBJ2-1; no clear D gene. This CDR3 contains 12 residues. V gave up 1 base and J gave up 5 bases, with 3 bases separating them. Germline values: CDR1 LNHDA, CDR2 SQIVND (reference sequence).

The chain links TRBV6-1 to TRBJ2-1; D remains ambiguous. The ends were cut back, 1 base at V and 7 bases at J, with 8 bases in the middle. CDR1 and CDR2 from the germline V gene are MNHNS and SASEGT. This CDR3 comprises 13 residues. The CDR3 spells CASSEVVWNEQFF. Here the CDR3 DNA reads TGTGCCAGCAGTGAAGTGGTGTGGAATGAGCAGTTCTTC.

The genes are TRBV5-4 and TRBJ2-3; 7 nucleotides agree with TRBD2. The CDR3 runs to 17 residues. V trimming: 4 bases; J trimming: 0 bases; junction bases outside the gene matches: 11. CDR1 is SGHNT, CDR2 YYREEE, per germline (reference sequence). The CDR3 DNA reads TGTGCCAGCAGCCTCGGCGGGATTAGCGGGAGCACAGATACGCAGTATTTT. This codes for CASSLGGISGSTDTQYF.

The chain is built from TRBV19 and TRBJ1-1; D gene uncertain. The CDR3 consists of 14 residues. Per the germline V gene, CDR1 is LNHDA and CDR2 is SQIVND (reference sequence). V was clipped by 3 bases and J by 4 bases, with 12 bases between them. This CDR3 is CASSIGQQSTEAFF. CDR3 bases: TGTGCCAGTAGTATCGGGCAGCAGTCCACTGAAGCTTTCTTT. The entire variable domain, with the rest obtained from reference TRBV19 and TRBJ1-1, is as follows: DGGITQSPKYLFRKEGQNVTLSCEQNLNHDAMYWYRQDPGQGLRLIYYSQIVNDFQKGDIAEGYSVSREKKESFPLTVTSAQKNPTAFYLCASSIGQQSTEAFFGQGTRLTVV.

This clone was found once. The chain joins TRBV19 to TRBJ2-1; 7 bases fit TRBD1. CDR3 length equals 14 residues. Germline CDR1 and CDR2: LNHDA and SQIVND (reference sequence). The trim removed 3 bases at V and 4 bases at J, leaving 3 bases unmatched. The CDR3 DNA reads TGTGCCAGTAGTATTACGGGACAGTACAATGAGCAGTTCTTC. Its translation is CASSITGQYNEQFF.

As DNA, the CDR3 is TGTGCCAGAAGTATCCCGCGGGAGGGAGATACGCAGTATTTT. As protein: CARSIPREGDTQYF. The chain has TRBV5-3 and TRBJ2-3, with 9 bases matching TRBD2. TRBV5-3 belongs to the ORF category, with a function that is uncertain. This CDR3 contains 14 residues. Losses at the gene ends were 5 bases for V and 5 bases for J; bases not matched to a gene: 6.

V is TRBV5-1 and J is TRBJ2-2; 10 bases map to TRBD2. V shed 4 bases and J 4 bases; nucleotides not matched to a gene: 7. CDR3 length: 16 residues. In germline, CDR1 is SGHRS, CDR2 YFSETQ. The CDR3 loop is CASSAIAGGTTGELFF. CDR3 DNA: TGCGCCAGCAGCGCTATAGCGGGAGGCACCACCGGGGAGCTGTTTTTT.

This clone was seen a few times. The V call is TRBV14, the J call TRBJ1-1, with a tentative D call TRBD1 (6 bases). Per germline, CDR1 SGHDN and CDR2 FVKESK. The CDR3 consists of 15 residues. Between the trimmed V and J ends, which lost 0 bases and 4 bases, there was a span of 12 bases. CDR3 protein: CASSQDEVGATEAFF. CDR3 coding DNA: TGTGCCAGCAGCCAAGATGAAGTGGGGGCCACTGAAGCTTTCTTT.

The chain combines TRBV6-5 with TRBJ1-1; D is possibly TRBD1 (5 bases). The CDR3 is made up of 14 amino acids. V was pared by 4 bases and J by 3 bases, with 12 bases between. In germline, CDR1 is MNHEY, CDR2 SVGAGI. CDR3 DNA: TGTGCCAGCAGTTTTCAGGGTACATACACTGAAGCTTTCTTT. Amino acid sequence: CASSFQGTYTEAFF.

The chain combines TRBV6-4 with TRBJ2-2; D is undetermined. The germline V gene has CDR1 MRHNA and CDR2 SNTAGT. Between the trimmed V and J ends, which lost 2 bases and 3 bases, there was a span of 4 bases. This CDR3 has 13 residues. CDR3: CASSDRDTGELFF. The CDR3 nucleotides are TGTGCCAGCAGTGACAGGGACACCGGGGAGCTGTTTTTT.

This chain connects TRBV7-6 to TRBJ2-4, with D possibly being TRBD1 or TRBD2 (6 bases each). From germline, CDR1 is SGHVS and CDR2 FNYEAQ. The CDR3 extends over 17 amino acids. Deletions cut 5 bases from V and 6 bases from J, with 23 bases between. CDR3 nucleotide sequence: TGTGCCAGCAGCCCTCTCGGAGGGACACCCGGGGGAAACATTCAGTACTTC. Translation gives CASSPLGGTPGGNIQYF.

This chain connects TRBV10-3 to TRBJ1-1; TRBD1 matches at 9 bases. Unmatched junction bases numbered 5, after V lost 1 base and J lost 5 bases. The CDR3 runs 15 residues. Germline CDR1 reads ENHRY; CDR2 reads SYGVKD. CDR3 residues: CAISEWDRAETEAFF. CDR3 nucleotide sequence: TGTGCCATCAGTGAGTGGGACAGGGCGGAAACTGAAGCTTTCTTT.